These T cell receptor beta chains were read from a single sample in a study of patients and donors after allogeneic stem cell transplantation. Via MiXCR, TCRdb re-called the RT-PCR reads, giving one row per CDR3 protein. The sample shows about 400,000 distinct CDR3 sequences, approximately 16% of them seen only once. The sequenced sample consisted of blood, either unsorted or a sorted T cell fraction (not recorded which). Receptor source: a human donor who was either an allogeneic HSCT recipient or a stem cell or donor lymphocyte infusion donor (not recorded which). It is not recorded whose cells these are; they may come from a transplant donor. Both conserved end residues are part of each CDR3. Each record gives: clone size, D gene, J gene, V gene, CDR3 DNA, CDR3 protein. A D gene is named only where the DNA matches it firmly. Clone sizes are given selectively: once, few, many, or a class where the clone is expanded.

abundance: few
d_gene: .
j_gene: TRBJ1-4
v_gene: TRBV30
CDR3nt: TGTGCCTGGAGCGCCAATGAAAAACTGTTTTTT
CDR3aa: CAWSANEKLFF

abundance: .
d_gene: .
j_gene: TRBJ2-4
v_gene: TRBV5-1
CDR3nt: TGCGCCAGCAGCTGGGCAGGGGAGAACATTCAGTACTTC
CDR3aa: CASSWAGENIQYF

abundance: many
d_gene: .
j_gene: TRBJ2-1
v_gene: TRBV5-1
CDR3nt: TGCGCCAGCAGCTTTGGGACGTTACACAATGAGCAGTTCTTC
CDR3aa: CASSFGTLHNEQFF

abundance: few
d_gene: .
j_gene: TRBJ1-1
v_gene: TRBV7-9
CDR3nt: TGTGCCAGCAGCGCCCCCTGGACGGGGAACACTGAAGCTTTCTTT
CDR3aa: CASSAPWTGNTEAFF

abundance: few
d_gene: .
j_gene: TRBJ1-5
v_gene: TRBV5-1
CDR3nt: TGCGCCAGCAGCTTGGGCTCAGGAAGCCGTCAGCCCCAGCATTTT
CDR3aa: CASSLGSGSRQPQHF

abundance: many
d_gene: TRBD1
j_gene: TRBJ1-2
v_gene: TRBV3-1
CDR3nt: TGTGCCAGCAGCCCGCGGACAGGCTATGGCTACACCTTC
CDR3aa: CASSPRTGYGYTF

abundance: .
d_gene: TRBD1
j_gene: TRBJ2-7
v_gene: TRBV7-3
CDR3nt: TGTGCCAGCAGCTTAAAGGGCTCCCGGGACAGCCTCTACGAGCAGTACTTC
CDR3aa: CASSLKGSRDSLYEQYF

abundance: .
d_gene: TRBD2
j_gene: TRBJ2-7
v_gene: TRBV5-1
CDR3nt: TGCGCCAGCAGCTTCGGGACTAGCGGGGGTTACGAGCAGTACTTC
CDR3aa: CASSFGTSGGYEQYF

abundance: many
d_gene: TRBD2
j_gene: TRBJ2-3
v_gene: TRBV5-1
CDR3nt: TGCGCCAGCAGCTTCCTAGCGGGAGGGTCAGATACGCAGTATTTT
CDR3aa: CASSFLAGGSDTQYF

abundance: .
d_gene: .
j_gene: TRBJ1-2
v_gene: TRBV6-1
CDR3nt: TGTGCCAGCTCTGTGGAGGGGCATTATATGGATGACTACACCTTC
CDR3aa: CASSVEGHYMDDYTF

abundance: .
d_gene: .
j_gene: TRBJ1-5
v_gene: TRBV3-1
CDR3nt: TGTGCCAGCAGCCAAAGTCCACGGGACAATCAGCCCCAGCATTTT
CDR3aa: CASSQSPRDNQPQHF

abundance: many
d_gene: .
j_gene: TRBJ2-3
v_gene: TRBV12-3/TRBV12-4
CDR3nt: TGTGCCAGCAGCCCAGACACCCCTAGCGCAGATACGCAGTATTTT
CDR3aa: CASSPDTPSADTQYF

abundance: few
d_gene: .
j_gene: TRBJ1-1
v_gene: TRBV12-3/TRBV12-4
CDR3nt: TGTGCCAGCAGTCCATCGCTCCTGAACACTGAAGCTTTCTTT
CDR3aa: CASSPSLLNTEAFF

abundance: few
d_gene: TRBD1
j_gene: TRBJ2-2
v_gene: TRBV24-1
CDR3nt: TGTGCCACCAGTGGGAGGGACAGGGTCTCAGACGGGGAGCTGTTTTTT
CDR3aa: CATSGRDRVSDGELFF

abundance: few
d_gene: TRBD1
j_gene: TRBJ2-2
v_gene: TRBV6-1
CDR3nt: TGTGCCAGCAGGCCACAGGGGGCGCCGGACACCGGGGAGCTGTTTTTT
CDR3aa: CASRPQGAPDTGELFF

abundance: few
d_gene: .
j_gene: TRBJ1-4
v_gene: TRBV11-2
CDR3nt: TGTGCCAGCAGCCCACTCGGGGGGGGCCGGTACACTAATGAAAAACTGTTTTTT
CDR3aa: CASSPLGGGRYTNEKLFF

abundance: few
d_gene: TRBD2
j_gene: TRBJ2-7
v_gene: TRBV12-3/TRBV12-4
CDR3nt: TGTGCCAGCAGTCCCAGTCCCCTAGCGGCGGTCTACGAGCAGTACTTC
CDR3aa: CASSPSPLAAVYEQYF

abundance: few
d_gene: .
j_gene: TRBJ1-2
v_gene: TRBV21-1
CDR3nt: TGTGCCAGAGGACAGGCCGTATCTTTTTCCTATGGCTACACCTTC
CDR3aa: CARGQAVSFSYGYTF

abundance: .
d_gene: .
j_gene: TRBJ1-5
v_gene: TRBV7-2
CDR3nt: TGTGCCAGCAGCTTAGTATGGGAAAATCAGCCCCAGCATTTT
CDR3aa: CASSLVWENQPQHF

abundance: .
d_gene: .
j_gene: TRBJ1-5
v_gene: TRBV27
CDR3nt: TGTGCCAGCAGTTTACACAGGGGCAATCAGCCCCAGCATTTT
CDR3aa: CASSLHRGNQPQHF

abundance: .
d_gene: .
j_gene: TRBJ1-1
v_gene: TRBV29-1
CDR3nt: TGCAGCGTCAGGGACACTGAAGCTTTCTTT
CDR3aa: CSVRDTEAFF

abundance: .
d_gene: TRBD1
j_gene: TRBJ2-3
v_gene: TRBV29-1
CDR3nt: TGCAGCGGGCGAGGGGGCCCTGGGCGTTCGAAAACAGATACGCAGTATTTT
CDR3aa: CSGRGGPGRSKTDTQYF

abundance: .
d_gene: .
j_gene: TRBJ2-7
v_gene: TRBV7-9
CDR3nt: TGTGCCAGCAGCTTGCATTCAGAGGGCCCAGCCTACGAGCAGTACTTC
CDR3aa: CASSLHSEGPAYEQYF

abundance: few
d_gene: .
j_gene: TRBJ2-1
v_gene: TRBV20-1
CDR3nt: TGCAGTGCTAGCACAGGGAGCTATGAGCAGTTCTTC
CDR3aa: CSASTGSYEQFF

abundance: .
d_gene: TRBD1
j_gene: TRBJ2-5
v_gene: TRBV11-3
CDR3nt: TGTGCCAGCAGCTCCTCTCGGACAGGGGGAAGAGAGACCCAGTACTTC
CDR3aa: CASSSSRTGGRETQYF

abundance: few
d_gene: .
j_gene: TRBJ2-5
v_gene: TRBV5-1
CDR3nt: TGCGCCAGCAGCTTGTGGGGGGCCACTCAAGAGACCCAGTACTTC
CDR3aa: CASSLWGATQETQYF

abundance: .
d_gene: .
j_gene: TRBJ1-1
v_gene: TRBV11-2
CDR3nt: TGTGCCAGCAGCCACCGCCGGACAGTGACCAACACTGAAGCTTTCTTT
CDR3aa: CASSHRRTVTNTEAFF

abundance: .
d_gene: TRBD1
j_gene: TRBJ1-4
v_gene: TRBV30
CDR3nt: TGTGCCTGGAGTACGACAGGGGAAAAACTGTTTTTT
CDR3aa: CAWSTTGEKLFF

abundance: few
d_gene: .
j_gene: TRBJ1-1
v_gene: TRBV2
CDR3nt: TGTGCCAGCAGTTACGACAGGCGCCCGGCCTCCCTCGAGGCCTCTTTCTTT
CDR3aa: CASSYDRRPASLEASFF

abundance: .
d_gene: TRBD1
j_gene: TRBJ1-4
v_gene: TRBV7-9
CDR3nt: TGTGCCAGCAGCCACGGACAGGGGGCGGAAAAACTGTTTTTT
CDR3aa: CASSHGQGAEKLFF

abundance: many
d_gene: .
j_gene: TRBJ2-4
v_gene: TRBV9
CDR3nt: TGTGCCAGCAGCGGAAACATTCAGTACTTC
CDR3aa: CASSGNIQYF

abundance: few
d_gene: TRBD2
j_gene: TRBJ2-2
v_gene: TRBV4-2
CDR3nt: TGTGCCAGCAGCCAAGACATGGGAGGACTAGCGGGGTTCACCGGGGAGCTGTTTTTT
CDR3aa: CASSQDMGGLAGFTGELFF

abundance: few
d_gene: TRBD2
j_gene: TRBJ2-3
v_gene: TRBV5-6
CDR3nt: TGTGCCAGCAGCGCCTTAGCGGGGGGAGCGTCAGATACGCAGTATTTT
CDR3aa: CASSALAGGASDTQYF

abundance: .
d_gene: TRBD1
j_gene: TRBJ1-1
v_gene: TRBV5-1
CDR3nt: TGCGCCAGCAGCCCAAGACAGGGTAGGACTGAAGCTTTCTTT
CDR3aa: CASSPRQGRTEAFF

abundance: few
d_gene: TRBD2
j_gene: TRBJ2-3
v_gene: TRBV27
CDR3nt: TGTGCCAGCAGTTCCTCCGGCAGCGGGAGGGCCACAGATACGCAGTATTTT
CDR3aa: CASSSSGSGRATDTQYF

abundance: few
d_gene: .
j_gene: TRBJ2-1
v_gene: TRBV7-3
CDR3nt: TGTGCCAGCAGCTTAGGCGTGAGCTCCTACAATGAGCAGTTCTTC
CDR3aa: CASSLGVSSYNEQFF

abundance: .
d_gene: .
j_gene: TRBJ1-2
v_gene: TRBV20-1
CDR3nt: TGCAGTGCTAGGAAAGGCGGGGCTTTTAACTATGGCTACACCTTC
CDR3aa: CSARKGGAFNYGYTF

abundance: many
d_gene: TRBD1
j_gene: TRBJ2-7
v_gene: TRBV5-1
CDR3nt: TGCGCCAGCAGCTCGGGGACAGGAGCCTACGAGCAGTACTTC
CDR3aa: CASSSGTGAYEQYF

abundance: .
d_gene: .
j_gene: TRBJ2-3
v_gene: TRBV2
CDR3nt: TGTGCCAGCAGTGAAGCGGGGTGTACGCAGTATTTT
CDR3aa: CASSEAGCTQYF

abundance: few
d_gene: TRBD2
j_gene: TRBJ2-5
v_gene: TRBV3-1
CDR3nt: TGTGCCAGCAGCCAAGATGGGAAGCGGGGGGGCCGAGAGACCCAGTACTTC
CDR3aa: CASSQDGKRGGRETQYF

abundance: many
d_gene: .
j_gene: TRBJ2-2
v_gene: TRBV4-1
CDR3nt: TGCGCCAGCAGCCAAGGGGCAGCACTAGGGCCCGGGGAGCTGTTTTTT
CDR3aa: CASSQGAALGPGELFF

abundance: many
d_gene: .
j_gene: TRBJ2-7
v_gene: TRBV4-2
CDR3nt: TGTGCCAGCAGCCAACTCAGGGGCGCGGAAGAGCAGTACTTC
CDR3aa: CASSQLRGAEEQYF

abundance: .
d_gene: .
j_gene: TRBJ1-4
v_gene: TRBV6-2/TRBV6-3
CDR3nt: TGTGCCAGCACCCCTCCCGGTGAAAAACTGTTTTTT
CDR3aa: CASTPPGEKLFF

abundance: few
d_gene: .
j_gene: TRBJ1-1
v_gene: TRBV4-1
CDR3nt: TGCGCCAGCAGCCAAGAATCGCAGGGATGGACTGAAGCTTTCTTT
CDR3aa: CASSQESQGWTEAFF

abundance: few
d_gene: .
j_gene: TRBJ2-3
v_gene: TRBV15
CDR3nt: TGTGCCACCAGCGAACTATCCGTCACAGATACGCAGTATTTT
CDR3aa: CATSELSVTDTQYF

abundance: many
d_gene: .
j_gene: TRBJ2-2
v_gene: TRBV5-1
CDR3nt: TGCGCCAGCAGGTCCGGAGAGGGGGAGCTGTTTTTT
CDR3aa: CASRSGEGELFF

abundance: few
d_gene: .
j_gene: TRBJ1-6
v_gene: TRBV2
CDR3nt: TGTGCCAGCAGTGGCTTCCGGGACATAGTGAATAATTCACCCCTCCACTTT
CDR3aa: CASSGFRDIVNNSPLHF